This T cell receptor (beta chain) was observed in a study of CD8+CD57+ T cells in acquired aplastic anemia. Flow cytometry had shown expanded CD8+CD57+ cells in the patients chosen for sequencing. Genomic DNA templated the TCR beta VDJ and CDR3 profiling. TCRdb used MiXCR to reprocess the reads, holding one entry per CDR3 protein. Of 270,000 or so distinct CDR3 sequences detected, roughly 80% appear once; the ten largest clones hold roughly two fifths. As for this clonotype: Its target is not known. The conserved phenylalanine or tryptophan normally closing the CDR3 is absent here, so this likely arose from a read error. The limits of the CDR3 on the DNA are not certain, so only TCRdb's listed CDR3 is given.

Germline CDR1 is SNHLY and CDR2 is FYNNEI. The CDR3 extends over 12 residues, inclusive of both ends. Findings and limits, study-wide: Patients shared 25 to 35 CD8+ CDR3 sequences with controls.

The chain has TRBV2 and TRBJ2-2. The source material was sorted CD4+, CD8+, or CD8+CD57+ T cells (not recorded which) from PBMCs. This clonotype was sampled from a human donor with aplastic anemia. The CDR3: CASRDGPGELLY.